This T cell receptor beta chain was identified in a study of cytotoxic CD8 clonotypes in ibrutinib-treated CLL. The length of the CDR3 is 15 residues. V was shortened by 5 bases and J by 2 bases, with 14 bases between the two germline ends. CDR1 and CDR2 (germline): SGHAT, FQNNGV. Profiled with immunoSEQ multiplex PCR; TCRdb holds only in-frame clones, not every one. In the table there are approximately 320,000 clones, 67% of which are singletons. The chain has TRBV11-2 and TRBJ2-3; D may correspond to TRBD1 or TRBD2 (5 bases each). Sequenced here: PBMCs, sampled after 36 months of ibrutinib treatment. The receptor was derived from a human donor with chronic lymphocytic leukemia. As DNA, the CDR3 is TGTGCCAGCAGCCCCCGTCGGGACCCCACAGATACGCAGTATTTT. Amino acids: CASSPRRDPTDTQYF.